This T cell receptor (beta chain) is drawn from a study of shared T cell receptors in the human thymus. The CDR3 runs 13 residues. The V gene end was trimmed by 5 bases and the J gene end by 2 bases; junction bases not matched to a gene: 3. CDR1 and CDR2 from the germline V gene are MNHEY and SMNVEV (reference sequence). Clones were sequenced by immunoSEQ multiplex PCR, and TCRdb holds only the in-frame ones, with some missing. The sample gives hundreds of thousands of clones, 95% of which show up once; approximately 0.02% is in the top ten. The rearrangement links TRBV27 to TRBJ2-7; 7 positions agree with TRBD2. This TCR was sampled from a human donor. The specimen sequenced was thymocytes. The CDR3 nucleotides are TGTGCCAGCAGTCCCCGGGGGGCCTACGAGCAGTACTTC. Protein sequence: CASSPRGAYEQYF.